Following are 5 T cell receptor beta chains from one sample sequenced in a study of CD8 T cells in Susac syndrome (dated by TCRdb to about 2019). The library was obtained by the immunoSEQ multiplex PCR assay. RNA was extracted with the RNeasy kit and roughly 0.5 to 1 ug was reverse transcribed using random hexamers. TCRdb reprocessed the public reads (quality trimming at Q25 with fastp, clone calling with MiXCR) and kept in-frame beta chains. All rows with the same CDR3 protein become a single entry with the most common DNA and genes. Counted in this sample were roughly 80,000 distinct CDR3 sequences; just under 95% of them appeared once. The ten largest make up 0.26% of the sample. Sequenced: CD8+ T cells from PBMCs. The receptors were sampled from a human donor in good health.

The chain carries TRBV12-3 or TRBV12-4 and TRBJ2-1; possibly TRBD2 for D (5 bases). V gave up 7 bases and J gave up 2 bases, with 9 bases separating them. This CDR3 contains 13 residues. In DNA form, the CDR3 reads TGTGCCAGCAACACCGGGACCTACAATGAGCAGTTCTTC. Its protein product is CASNTGTYNEQFF.

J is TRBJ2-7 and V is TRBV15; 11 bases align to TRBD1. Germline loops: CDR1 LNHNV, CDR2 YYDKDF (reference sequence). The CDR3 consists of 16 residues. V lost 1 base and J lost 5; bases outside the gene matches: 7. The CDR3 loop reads CATSRGTGGAKDEQYV. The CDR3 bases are TGTGCCACCAGCAGAGGGACAGGGGGCGCGAAGGACGAGCAGTACGTC.

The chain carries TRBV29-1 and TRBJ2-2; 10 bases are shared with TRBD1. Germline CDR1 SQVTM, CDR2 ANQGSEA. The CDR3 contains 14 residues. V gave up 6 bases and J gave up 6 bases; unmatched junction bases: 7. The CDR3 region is CSVHGQGGSGELFF. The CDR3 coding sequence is TGCAGCGTACATGGACAGGGGGGTTCCGGGGAGCTGTTTTTT.

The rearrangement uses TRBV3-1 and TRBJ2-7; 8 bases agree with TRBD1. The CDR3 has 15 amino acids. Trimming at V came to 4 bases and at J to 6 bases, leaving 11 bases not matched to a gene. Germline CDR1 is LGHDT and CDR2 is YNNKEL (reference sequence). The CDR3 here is CASSRDSAGGSEQYF. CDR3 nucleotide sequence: TGTGCCAGCAGCCGTGATTCGGCAGGGGGCAGCGAGCAGTACTTC.

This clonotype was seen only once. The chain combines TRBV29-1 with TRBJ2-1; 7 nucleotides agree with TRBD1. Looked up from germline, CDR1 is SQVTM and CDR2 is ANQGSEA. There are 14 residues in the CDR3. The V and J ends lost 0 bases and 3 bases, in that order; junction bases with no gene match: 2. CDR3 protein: CSVEDQGDYNEQFF. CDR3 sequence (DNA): TGCAGCGTTGAAGATCAGGGGGACTACAATGAGCAGTTCTTC.